This TCR beta chain was profiled in a study of stem cell transplantation in POMP-related autoinflammatory disease. In the study overall: Before transplant, CD4+ T cells skewed naive and CD8+ proportions were low. Overall study results and limits: In PRAID patients, the number of distinct TRB V-J gene pairings was restricted. A trend toward lower repertoire diversity and greater clonality appeared in every analyzed T-cell subset of PRAID patients.

The assay was immunoSEQ multiplex PCR, and TCRdb's table has in-frame clones only and misses some. The sample has about 11,000 clones, about 88% seen once. About this clone itself: The antigen remains undetermined.

PRAID featured prominent immunodeficiency. Sequences were derived from CD8+ T cells from PBMCs, sampled before stem cell transplantation. This TCR came from a human donor with POMP-related autoinflammation and immune dysregulation (PRAID).

For the CDR3, the DNA is TGCGCCGTAAACTCAGGGGGCAATCAGCCCCAGCATTTT. Translating it yields CAVNSGGNQPQHF. V is TRBV10-2 and J is TRBJ1-5, with D tentatively TRBD1 (6 bases). This CDR3 region has 13 residues. The germline V gene has CDR1 WSHSY and CDR2 SAAADI. V was trimmed by 11 bases and J by 2 bases, leaving 13 bases between them.